The 21 T cell receptor beta chains reported below all come from one sample, sequenced in a study of blood T cell repertoires in COVID-19. Clones were read by immunoSEQ multiplex PCR, and TCRdb kept only the in-frame ones, dropping some. The table records 210,000 or so clones, 65% to 85% of them present only once. Sequenced sample: PBMCs or T cells enriched from blood (not recorded which). Receptor source: a man aged 25 to 40 with acute COVID-19.

The rearrangement links TRBV12-3 or TRBV12-4 to TRBJ1-1, with unresolved D. Trimming cost V 1 base and J 7 bases, with 7 bases left between them. There are 12 residues in the CDR3. The CDR3 here is CASSLVVSEAFF. As DNA, the CDR3 is TGTGCCAGCAGTTTAGTGGTCAGTGAAGCTTTCTTT.

The rearrangement links TRBV30 to TRBJ1-5, with 7 bases lining up with TRBD1. Trimming cost V 1 base and J 7 bases; bases outside gene matches: 4. There are 13 residues in the CDR3. Germline V CDR1 and CDR2: GTSNPN, SVGIG (reference sequence). CDR3 region: CAWSGQGGQPQHF. DNA of the CDR3: TGTGCCTGGAGTGGACAGGGAGGCCAGCCCCAGCATTTT.

The chain is built from TRBV5-1 and TRBJ2-1, with 8 bases fitting TRBD1. The CDR3 has 15 amino acids. V lost 0 bases to trimming and J lost 7 bases; unmatched junction nucleotides: 6. Germline CDR1 is SGHRS and CDR2 is YFSETQ. CDR3 region: CASSLAQGAENEQFF. CDR3 coding DNA: TGCGCCAGCAGCTTGGCCCAGGGGGCGGAGAATGAGCAGTTCTTC.

The chain employs TRBV7-6 and TRBJ2-7, with a tentative D call TRBD2 (5 bases). This CDR3 spans 13 amino acids. Trimming took off 5 bases at V and 5 bases at J, with 13 bases between the two ends. Germline V gene lookup returns CDR1 SGHVS and CDR2 FNYEAQ. DNA of the CDR3: TGTGCCAGCAGCCCACCGGGGTCCCACGAGCAGTACTTC. This codes for CASSPPGSHEQYF.

The gene calls are TRBV3-1 (or the pseudogene TRBV3-2) and TRBJ1-2; 8 nucleotides match TRBD1. Looked up from germline, CDR1 is LGHDT and CDR2 is YNNKEL (reference sequence). The CDR3 is 15 amino acids. The J segment lost 7 bases and the V segment lost 1 base, leaving 8 bases of the junction unmatched. CDR3 protein: CASSQGQGTGAGYTF. CDR3 bases: TGTGCCAGCAGCCAAGGCCAGGGGACAGGAGCTGGCTACACCTTC.

The chain couples TRBV2 to TRBJ2-2, with D possibly being TRBD1 (5 bases). The CDR3 totals 14 residues. Germline CDR1 SNHLY, CDR2 FYNNEI. The V end lost 7 bases, the J end lost 1 base, and 10 bases lay between the germline ends. The CDR3 reads CASTGQGNTGELFF. DNA for the CDR3: TGTGCCAGCACCGGGCAGGGGAACACCGGGGAGCTGTTTTTT.

The J gene is TRBJ2-7, the V gene TRBV9; TRBD2 might be the D (8 bases). The CDR3 spans 15 residues. V was clipped by 0 bases and J by 4 bases, with 14 bases between them. CDR1 and CDR2 from the germline V gene are SGDLS and YYNGEE. CDR3: CASSVEGASGYEQYF. Here the CDR3 DNA reads TGTGCCAGCAGCGTAGAGGGGGCTAGCGGGTACGAGCAGTACTTC.

This clone was observed a few times. The gene calls are TRBV2 and TRBJ2-7; TRBD1 might be the D (5 bases). Germline CDR1 reads SNHLY; CDR2 reads FYNNEI. V dropped 6 bases and J dropped 4 bases, with 10 bases sitting between them. This CDR3 has 12 amino acids. CDR3 amino acids: CASRPTGYEQYF. The CDR3 DNA is TGTGCCAGCAGGCCCACAGGTTACGAGCAGTACTTC.

The rearrangement uses TRBV7-3 and TRBJ2-7; D is unresolved. This CDR3 region has 12 residues. Germline V CDR1 and CDR2: SGHTA, FQGTGA. V was cut by 11 bases and J by 4 bases, with 15 bases left in between. The CDR3 is CAGTHDGYEQYF. The CDR3 DNA follows: TGTGCCGGAACCCACGACGGGTACGAGCAGTACTTC.

The rearrangement links TRBV6-5 to TRBJ2-3; D is perhaps TRBD2 (6 bases). Germline V gene sequence: CDR1 MNHEY, CDR2 SVGAGI. The CDR3 is made up of 13 amino acids. V was trimmed by 10 bases and J by 1 base, leaving 12 bases between them. CDR3 protein: CATRTGGTDTQYF. DNA of the CDR3: TGTGCCACGAGGACGGGGGGCACAGATACGCAGTATTTT.

The J gene is TRBJ1-1, the V gene TRBV18; TRBD1 matches at 9 bases. Germline-derived CDR1 and CDR2 are KGHSH and LQKENI. The length of the CDR3 is 17 residues. With 3 bases clipped from V and 1 base from J, the junction kept 9 bases outside the gene matches. Written as DNA, the CDR3 is TGTGCCAGCTCACCTCAGGCACAGGGGGCGCCGAACACTGAAGCTTTCTTT. Residues: CASSPQAQGAPNTEAFF.

The chain is built from TRBV6-4 and TRBJ2-7; D unresolved. CDR3 length: 17 residues. Germline V gene data show CDR1 as MRHNA and CDR2 as SNTAGT. V gave up 0 bases and J gave up 1 base, with 16 bases separating them. In DNA form, the CDR3 reads TGTGCCAGCAGTGACTCTTTGGCTTCGAACAGTTCCTACGAGCAGTACTTC. Its protein is CASSDSLASNSSYEQYF.

The J gene is TRBJ1-4, the V gene TRBV5-1; D is possibly TRBD1 (5 bases). The CDR3 is made up of 15 amino acids. Germline V gene lookup returns CDR1 SGHRS and CDR2 YFSETQ. Trimming left V 5 bases short and J 3 bases short, with 14 bases between. The CDR3: CASSTRGSSNEKLFF. The CDR3 nucleotides read TGCGCCAGCAGTACGCGGGGCTCCTCTAATGAAAAACTGTTTTTT.

V usage is TRBV11-3 and J usage is TRBJ2-1, with a possible D match to TRBD2 (5 bases). The CDR3 has 15 residues. Trimming cost V 2 bases and J 6 bases, with 14 bases left between them. Germline values: CDR1 SGHNT, CDR2 YENEEA. CDR3 residues: CASSLLGGGFNEQFF. The CDR3 DNA follows: TGTGCCAGCAGCTTACTTGGAGGCGGTTTCAATGAGCAGTTCTTC.

This clone has just a few counts. The rearrangement joins TRBV5-4 to TRBJ2-7; D is unresolved. V lost 3 bases to trimming and J lost 2 bases, with 3 bases between them. This CDR3 comprises 11 residues. Per the germline V gene, CDR1 is SGHNT and CDR2 is YYREEE (reference sequence). CDR3 sequence: CASSSAYEQYF. DNA for the CDR3: TGTGCCAGCAGCTCGGCCTACGAGCAGTACTTC.

The rearrangement uses TRBV6-1 and TRBJ2-7; possibly TRBD1 for D (5 bases). CDR1 and CDR2 from the germline V gene are MNHNS and SASEGT. Trimming removed 2 bases at V and 7 bases at J, with 18 bases between. The CDR3 is 15 residues long. The chain's CDR3 is CASSEIWQGPREQYF. Here the CDR3 DNA reads TGTGCCAGCAGTGAAATTTGGCAGGGCCCGCGAGAGCAGTACTTC.

This chain joins TRBV5-1 and TRBJ1-1, with D hard to call. V shed 4 bases and J shed 5 bases, with 9 bases lying between them. The CDR3 is made up of 12 amino acids. The germline gives CDR1 SGHRS, CDR2 YFSETQ. The CDR3 spells CASSMGGTEAFF. For the CDR3, the DNA is TGCGCCAGCAGCATGGGAGGGACTGAAGCTTTCTTT.

This clone was seen a single time. CDR3 nucleotides: TGCAGCTCAGGGACAGACGAGGGAGCTAACTATGGCTACACCTTC. It yields the protein CSSGTDEGANYGYTF. This chain connects TRBV29-1 to TRBJ1-2; TRBD1 matches at 7 bases. This CDR3 has 15 amino acids. Germline CDR1 is SQVTM and CDR2 is ANQGSEA. The junction had 12 bases not matched to a gene; V was cut back by 8 bases and J by 0 bases. The complete variable domain, with remaining parts taken from reference TRBV29-1 and TRBJ1-2, reads SAVISQKPSRDICQRGTSLTIQCQVDSQVTMMFWYRQQPGQSLTLIATANQGSEATYESGFVIDKFPISRPNLTFSTLTVSNMSPEDSSIYLCSSGTDEGANYGYTFGSGTRLTVV.

V gene TRBV7-2 combines with J gene TRBJ2-3; D may be TRBD2 (6 bases). V lost 3 bases and J 0 bases, leaving 7 bases between the germline ends. The CDR3 consists of 14 residues. Germline V lookup: CDR1 SGHTA, CDR2 FQGNSA. CDR3 protein: CASSLAGSTDTQYF. CDR3 in DNA: TGTGCCAGCAGCTTGGCGGGGAGCACAGATACGCAGTATTTT.

The rearrangement joins TRBV11-3 to TRBJ2-7; D is ambiguous. Germline lookup yields CDR1 SGHNT and CDR2 YENEEA. Trimming removed 5 bases from V and 7 bases from J, with 15 bases in between. This CDR3 is built from 13 residues. CDR3 loop: CASSLGTGGEQYF. The CDR3, as DNA: TGTGCCAGCAGCCTCGGTACGGGTGGAGAGCAGTACTTC.

V usage is TRBV5-4 and J usage is TRBJ1-2; TRBD1 might be the D (5 bases). CDR3 length: 14 amino acids. Between the trimmed V and J ends, which lost 0 bases and 4 bases, there was a span of 10 bases. CDR1 is SGHNT and CDR2 is YYREEE in the germline V gene (reference sequence). CDR3 DNA sequence: TGTGCCAGCAGCTTGGGAGGGGAGGTCTATGGCTACACCTTC. It specifies CASSLGGEVYGYTF.